The clone carrying this T cell receptor beta chain has more than one count but fewer than ten. What it binds is unknown. The entry originates in a study of chemoradiotherapy in HPV16-positive cancers. Broader study findings: HPV-responsive T-cell expansion during chemoradiotherapy was linked to improved recurrence-free survival in HPV16-positive patients.

Repeated repertoire sampling spanned the course of chemoradiotherapy. The protocol was immunoSEQ multiplex PCR, while the TCRdb copy is restricted to in-frame clones and leaves out a portion. The table includes under 50,000 clones, 75% to 85% detected once. CDR1 and CDR2 from the germline V gene are MGHRA and YSYEKL. V lost 1 base and J 4 bases, leaving 19 bases between the germline ends. The CDR3 consists of 17 residues. This chain connects TRBV4-1 to TRBJ1-2, with a weak D call TRBD1 (5 bases). This specimen was blood, taken from a patient who underwent chemoradiotherapy. The TCR was taken from a human donor with HPV-associated anogenital cancer. CDR3 in amino acids: CASSQATTGPETYGYTF. CDR3 bases: TGCGCCAGCAGCCAAGCTACGACGGGGCCCGAAACCTATGGCTACACCTTC.